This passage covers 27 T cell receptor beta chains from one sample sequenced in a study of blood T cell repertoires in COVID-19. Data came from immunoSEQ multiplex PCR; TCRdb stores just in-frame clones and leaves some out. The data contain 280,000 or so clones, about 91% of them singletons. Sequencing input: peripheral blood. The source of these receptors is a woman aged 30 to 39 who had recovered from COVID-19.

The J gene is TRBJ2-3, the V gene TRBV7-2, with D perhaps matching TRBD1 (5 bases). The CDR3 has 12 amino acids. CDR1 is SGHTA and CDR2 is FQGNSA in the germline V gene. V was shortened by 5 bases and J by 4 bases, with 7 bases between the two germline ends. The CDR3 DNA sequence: TGTGCCAGCAGCCAGGGCGCAGATACGCAGTATTTT. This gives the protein CASSQGADTQYF.

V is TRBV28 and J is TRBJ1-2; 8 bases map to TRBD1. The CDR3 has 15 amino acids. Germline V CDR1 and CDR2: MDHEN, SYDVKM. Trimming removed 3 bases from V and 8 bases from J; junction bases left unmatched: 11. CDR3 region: CASSFGAGGVSGYTF. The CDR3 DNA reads TGTGCCAGCAGTTTCGGTGCAGGGGGCGTAAGCGGCTACACCTTC.

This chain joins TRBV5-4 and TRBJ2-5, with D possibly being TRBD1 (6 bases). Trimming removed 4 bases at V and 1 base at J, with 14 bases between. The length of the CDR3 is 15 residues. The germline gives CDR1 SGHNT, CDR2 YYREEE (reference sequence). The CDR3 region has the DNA TGTGCCAGCAGCCGCGATCAGGGGCCCCAAGAGACCCAGTACTTC. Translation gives CASSRDQGPQETQYF.

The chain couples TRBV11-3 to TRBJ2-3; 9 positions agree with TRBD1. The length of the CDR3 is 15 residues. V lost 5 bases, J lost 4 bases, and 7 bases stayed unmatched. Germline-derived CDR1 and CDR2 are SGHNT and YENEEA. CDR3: CASSLGTGTSDTQYF. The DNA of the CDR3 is TGTGCCAGCAGCCTCGGGACAGGGACCTCAGATACGCAGTATTTT. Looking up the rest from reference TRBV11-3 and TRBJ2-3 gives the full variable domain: EAGVVQSPRYKIIEKKQPVAFWCNPISGHNTLYWYLQNLGQGPELLIRYENEEAVDDSQLPKDRFSAERLKGVDSTLKIQPAELGDSAVYLCASSLGTGTSDTQYFGPGTRLTVL.

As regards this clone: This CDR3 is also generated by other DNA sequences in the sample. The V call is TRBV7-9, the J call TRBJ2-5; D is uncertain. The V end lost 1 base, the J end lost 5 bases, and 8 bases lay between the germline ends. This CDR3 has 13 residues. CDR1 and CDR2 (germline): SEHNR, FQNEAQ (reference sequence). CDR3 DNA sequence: TGTGCCAGCAGCTTAGGCGTGCGGGAGACCCAGTACTTC. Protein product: CASSLGVRETQYF.

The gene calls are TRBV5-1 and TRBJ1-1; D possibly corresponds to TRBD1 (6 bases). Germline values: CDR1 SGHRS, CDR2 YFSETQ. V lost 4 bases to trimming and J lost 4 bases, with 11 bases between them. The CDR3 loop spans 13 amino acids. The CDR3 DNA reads TGCGCCAGCAGCCCAGGGGCGGGCACTGAAGCTTTCTTT. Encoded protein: CASSPGAGTEAFF.

The DNA of the CDR3 is TGTGCCAGCAGCCAAGTGGGGACTAGCGGGGGGGCCCAAGAGACCCAGTACTTC. Its protein product is CASSQVGTSGGAQETQYF. The gene calls are TRBV4-2 and TRBJ2-5; the match to TRBD2 covers 16 bases. The CDR3 is made up of 18 amino acids. J lost 1 base, V lost 1 base, and 3 bases had no gene match. Germline V gene data show CDR1 as LGHNA and CDR2 as YNFKEQ.

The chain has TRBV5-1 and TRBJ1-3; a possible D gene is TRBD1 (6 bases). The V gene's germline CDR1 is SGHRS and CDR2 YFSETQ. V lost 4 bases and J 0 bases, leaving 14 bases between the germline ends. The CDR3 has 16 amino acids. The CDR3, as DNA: TGCGCCAGCAGCCCCCAGACAGGATCCTCTGGAAACACCATATATTTT. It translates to CASSPQTGSSGNTIYF.

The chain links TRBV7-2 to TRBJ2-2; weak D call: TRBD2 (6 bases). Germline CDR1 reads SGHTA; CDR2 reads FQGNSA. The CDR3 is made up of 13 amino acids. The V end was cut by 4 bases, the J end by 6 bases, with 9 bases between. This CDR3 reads CASSYGTPGELFF. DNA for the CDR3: TGTGCCAGCAGCTACGGGACTCCCGGGGAGCTGTTTTTT.

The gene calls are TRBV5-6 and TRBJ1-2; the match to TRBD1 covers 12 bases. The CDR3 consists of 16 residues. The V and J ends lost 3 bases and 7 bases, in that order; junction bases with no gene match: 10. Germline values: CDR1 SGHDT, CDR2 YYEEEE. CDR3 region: CASSSRRRDRGRGYTF. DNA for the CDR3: TGTGCCAGCAGCTCCCGCCGCCGGGACAGGGGGCGTGGCTACACCTTC.

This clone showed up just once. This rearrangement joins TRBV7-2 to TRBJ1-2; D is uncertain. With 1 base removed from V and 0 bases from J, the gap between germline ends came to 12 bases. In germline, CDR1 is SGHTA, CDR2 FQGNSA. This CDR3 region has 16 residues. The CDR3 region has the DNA TGTGCCAGCAGCTTAGATCGGGTCAGAGCTAACTATGGCTACACCTTC. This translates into CASSLDRVRANYGYTF.

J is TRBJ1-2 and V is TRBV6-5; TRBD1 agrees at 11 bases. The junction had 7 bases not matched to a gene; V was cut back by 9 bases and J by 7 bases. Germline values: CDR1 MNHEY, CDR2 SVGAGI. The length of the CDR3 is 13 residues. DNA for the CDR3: TGTGCCAGTCAAGGACAGGGGGCACTTGGCTACACCTTC. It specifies CASQGQGALGYTF.

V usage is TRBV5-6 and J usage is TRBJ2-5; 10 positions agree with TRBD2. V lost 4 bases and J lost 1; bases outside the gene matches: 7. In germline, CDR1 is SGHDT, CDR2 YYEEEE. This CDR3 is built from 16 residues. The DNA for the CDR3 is TGTGCCAGCAGCACAGGGACTAGCGATACCCAAGAGACCCAGTACTTC. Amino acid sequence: CASSTGTSDTQETQYF.

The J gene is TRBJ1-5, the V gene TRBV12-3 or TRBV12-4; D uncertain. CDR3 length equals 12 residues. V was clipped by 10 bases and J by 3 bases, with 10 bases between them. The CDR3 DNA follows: TGTGCCATCTCGCGGTCCAATCAGCCCCAGCATTTT. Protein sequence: CAISRSNQPQHF.

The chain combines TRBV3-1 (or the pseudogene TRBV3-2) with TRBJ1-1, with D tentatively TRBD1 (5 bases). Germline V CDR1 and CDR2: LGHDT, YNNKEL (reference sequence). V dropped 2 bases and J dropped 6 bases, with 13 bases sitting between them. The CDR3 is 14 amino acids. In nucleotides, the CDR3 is TGTGCCAGCAGCCAATTAGGGGCTGAAGCTGAAGCTTTCTTT. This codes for CASSQLGAEAEAFF.

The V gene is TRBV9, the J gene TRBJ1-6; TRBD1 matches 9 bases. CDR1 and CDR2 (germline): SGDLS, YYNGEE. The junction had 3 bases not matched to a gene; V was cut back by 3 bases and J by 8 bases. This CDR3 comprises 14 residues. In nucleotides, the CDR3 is TGTGCCAGCAGCGACCGGGACAGGGATTCACCCCTCCACTTT. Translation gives CASSDRDRDSPLHF.

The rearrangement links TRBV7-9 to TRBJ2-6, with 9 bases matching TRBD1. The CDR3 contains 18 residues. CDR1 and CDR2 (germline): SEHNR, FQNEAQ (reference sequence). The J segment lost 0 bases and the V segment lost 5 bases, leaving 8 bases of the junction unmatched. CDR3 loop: CASSGARDRVSGANVLTF. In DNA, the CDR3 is TGTGCCAGCAGCGGGGCCAGGGACAGGGTCTCTGGGGCCAACGTCCTGACTTTC. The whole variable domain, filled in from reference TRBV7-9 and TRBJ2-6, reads DTGVSQNPRHKITKRGQNVTFRCDPISEHNRLYWYRQTLGQGPEFLTYFQNEAQLEKSRLLSDRFSAERPKGSFSTLEIQRTEQGDSAMYLCASSGARDRVSGANVLTFGAGSRLTVL.

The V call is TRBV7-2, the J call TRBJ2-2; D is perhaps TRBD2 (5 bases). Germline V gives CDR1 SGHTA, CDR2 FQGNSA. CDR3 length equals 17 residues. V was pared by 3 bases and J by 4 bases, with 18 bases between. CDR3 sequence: CASSLEPVGAGTGELFF. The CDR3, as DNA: TGTGCCAGCAGCTTGGAACCTGTGGGCGCGGGCACCGGGGAGCTGTTTTTT.

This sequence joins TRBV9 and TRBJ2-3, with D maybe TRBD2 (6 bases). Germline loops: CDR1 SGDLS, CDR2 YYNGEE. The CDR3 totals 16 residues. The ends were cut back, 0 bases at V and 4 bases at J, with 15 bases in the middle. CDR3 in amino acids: CASSVGWGVVSDTQYF. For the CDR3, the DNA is TGTGCCAGCAGCGTAGGGTGGGGGGTCGTTTCAGATACGCAGTATTTT.

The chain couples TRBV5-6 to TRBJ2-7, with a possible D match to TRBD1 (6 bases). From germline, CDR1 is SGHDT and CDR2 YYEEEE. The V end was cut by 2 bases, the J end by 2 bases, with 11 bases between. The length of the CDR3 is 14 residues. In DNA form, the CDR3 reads TGTGCCAGCAGCTTTCAGGGGCGGCCCTACGAGCAGTACTTC. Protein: CASSFQGRPYEQYF.

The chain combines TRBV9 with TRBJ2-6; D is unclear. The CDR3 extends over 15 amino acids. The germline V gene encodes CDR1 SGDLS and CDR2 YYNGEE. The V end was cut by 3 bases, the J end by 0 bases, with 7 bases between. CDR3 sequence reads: CASSGADSGANVLTF. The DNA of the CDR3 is TGTGCCAGCAGCGGGGCCGACTCTGGGGCCAACGTCCTGACTTTC.

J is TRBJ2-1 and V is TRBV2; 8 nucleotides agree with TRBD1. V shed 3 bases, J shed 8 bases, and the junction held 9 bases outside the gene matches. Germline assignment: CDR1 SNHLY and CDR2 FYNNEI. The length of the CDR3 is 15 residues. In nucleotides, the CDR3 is TGTGCCAGCAGTGAGTATCGGCCAGGGGGCGATGAGCAGTTCTTC. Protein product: CASSEYRPGGDEQFF.

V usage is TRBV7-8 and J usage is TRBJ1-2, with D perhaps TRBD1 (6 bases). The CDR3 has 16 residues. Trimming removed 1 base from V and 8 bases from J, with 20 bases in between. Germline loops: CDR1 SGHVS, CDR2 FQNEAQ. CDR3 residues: CASSLVSGVPPKGYTF. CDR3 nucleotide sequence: TGTGCCAGCAGCTTAGTCTCAGGGGTCCCTCCCAAGGGCTACACCTTC.

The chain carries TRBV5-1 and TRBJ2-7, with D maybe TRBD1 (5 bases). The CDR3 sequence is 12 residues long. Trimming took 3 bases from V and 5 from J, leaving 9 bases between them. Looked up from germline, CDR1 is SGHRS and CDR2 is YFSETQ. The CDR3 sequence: CASSSQGHEQYF. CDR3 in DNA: TGCGCCAGCAGCTCTCAGGGCCACGAGCAGTACTTC. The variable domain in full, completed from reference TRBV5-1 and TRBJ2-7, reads KAGVTQTPRYLIKTRGQQVTLSCSPISGHRSVSWYQQTPGQGLQFLFEYFSETQRNKGNFPGRFSGRQFSNSRSEMNVSTLELGDSALYLCASSSQGHEQYFGPGTRLTVT.

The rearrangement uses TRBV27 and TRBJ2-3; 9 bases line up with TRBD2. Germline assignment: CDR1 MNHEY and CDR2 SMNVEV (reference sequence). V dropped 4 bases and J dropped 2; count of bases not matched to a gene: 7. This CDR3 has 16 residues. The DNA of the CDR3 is TGTGCCAGCAGTTCCGGAGGCGGGGGGGCCACAGATACGCAGTATTTT. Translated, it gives CASSSGGGGATDTQYF.

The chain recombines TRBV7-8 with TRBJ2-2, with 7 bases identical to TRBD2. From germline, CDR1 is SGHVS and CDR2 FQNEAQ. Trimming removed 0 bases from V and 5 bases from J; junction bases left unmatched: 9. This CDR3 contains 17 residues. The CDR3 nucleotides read TGTGCCAGCAGCTTAGCAGGCGTGGCTAGCGGAACCGGGGAGCTGTTTTTT. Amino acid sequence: CASSLAGVASGTGELFF.

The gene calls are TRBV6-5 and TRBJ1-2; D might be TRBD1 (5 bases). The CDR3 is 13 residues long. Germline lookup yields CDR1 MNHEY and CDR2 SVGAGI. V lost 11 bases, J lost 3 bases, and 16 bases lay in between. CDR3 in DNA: TGTGCCCTGTCCCTCAGGGCGGACTATGGCTACACCTTC. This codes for CALSLRADYGYTF.